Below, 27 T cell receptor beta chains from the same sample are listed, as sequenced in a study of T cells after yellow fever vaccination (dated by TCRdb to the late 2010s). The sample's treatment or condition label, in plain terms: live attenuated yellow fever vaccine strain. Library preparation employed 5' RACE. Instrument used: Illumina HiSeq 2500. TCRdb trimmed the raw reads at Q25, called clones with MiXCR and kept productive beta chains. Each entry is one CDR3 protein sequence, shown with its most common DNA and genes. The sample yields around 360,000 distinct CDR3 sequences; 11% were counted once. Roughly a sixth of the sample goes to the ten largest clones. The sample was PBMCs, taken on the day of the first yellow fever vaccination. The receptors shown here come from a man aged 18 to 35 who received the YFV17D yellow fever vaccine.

The CDR3 bases are TGCAGTGCTAGAGATCTTGCGACGGGCGGGACTGAAGCTTTCTTT. Protein sequence: CSARDLATGGTEAFF. The chain recombines TRBV20-1 with TRBJ1-1; no clear D. Trimming left V 0 bases short and J 5 bases short, with 16 bases between. Germline CDR1 and CDR2: DFQATT and SNEGSKA (reference sequence). CDR3 length: 15 amino acids.

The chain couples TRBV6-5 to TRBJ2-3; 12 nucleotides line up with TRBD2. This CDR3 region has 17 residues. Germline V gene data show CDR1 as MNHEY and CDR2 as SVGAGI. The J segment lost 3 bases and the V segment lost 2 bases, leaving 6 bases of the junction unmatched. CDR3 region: CASSYGLLAGGTDTQYF. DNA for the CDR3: TGTGCCAGCAGTTACGGATTACTAGCGGGGGGAACAGATACGCAGTATTTT.

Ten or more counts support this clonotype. The CDR3 DNA reads as TGTGCCAGCAGCTCGCTAGGGCATCAGCCCCAGCATTTT. Its protein is CASSSLGHQPQHF. The chain couples TRBV7-2 to TRBJ1-5; D unclear. This CDR3 comprises 13 residues. CDR1 and CDR2 from the germline V gene are SGHTA and FQGNSA. V was trimmed by 4 bases and J by 5 bases, leaving 9 bases between them.

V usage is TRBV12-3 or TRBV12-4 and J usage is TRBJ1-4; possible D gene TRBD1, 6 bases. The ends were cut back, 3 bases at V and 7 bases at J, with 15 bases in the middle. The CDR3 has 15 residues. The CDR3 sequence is CASSFSGGGGEKLFF. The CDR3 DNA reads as TGTGCCAGCAGTTTCTCGGGGGGGGGCGGTGAAAAACTGTTTTTT.

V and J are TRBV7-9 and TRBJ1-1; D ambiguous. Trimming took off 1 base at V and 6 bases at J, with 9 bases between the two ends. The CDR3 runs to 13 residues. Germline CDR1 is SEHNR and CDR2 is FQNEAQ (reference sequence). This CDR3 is CASSLVEGAEAFF. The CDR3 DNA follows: TGTGCCAGCAGCTTAGTGGAAGGTGCTGAAGCTTTCTTT.

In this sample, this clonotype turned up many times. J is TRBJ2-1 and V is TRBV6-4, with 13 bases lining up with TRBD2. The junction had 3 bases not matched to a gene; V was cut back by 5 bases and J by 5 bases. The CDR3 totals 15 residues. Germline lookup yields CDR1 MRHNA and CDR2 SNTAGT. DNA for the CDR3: TGTGCCAGCAGTCCAGGACTAGCGGGGGACAATGAGCAGTTCTTC. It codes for CASSPGLAGDNEQFF.

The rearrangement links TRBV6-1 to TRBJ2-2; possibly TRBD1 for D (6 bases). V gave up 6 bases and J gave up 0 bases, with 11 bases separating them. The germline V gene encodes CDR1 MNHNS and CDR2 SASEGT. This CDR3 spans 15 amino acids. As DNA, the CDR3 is TGTGCCAGCAGACCGGGACATGCGAACACCGGGGAGCTGTTTTTT. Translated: CASRPGHANTGELFF.

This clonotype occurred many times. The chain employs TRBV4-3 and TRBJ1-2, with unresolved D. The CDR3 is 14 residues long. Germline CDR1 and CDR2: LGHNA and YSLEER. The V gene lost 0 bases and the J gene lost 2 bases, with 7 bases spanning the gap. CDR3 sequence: CASSQDWGNYGYTF. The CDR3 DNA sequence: TGCGCCAGCAGCCAAGATTGGGGAAACTATGGCTACACCTTC.

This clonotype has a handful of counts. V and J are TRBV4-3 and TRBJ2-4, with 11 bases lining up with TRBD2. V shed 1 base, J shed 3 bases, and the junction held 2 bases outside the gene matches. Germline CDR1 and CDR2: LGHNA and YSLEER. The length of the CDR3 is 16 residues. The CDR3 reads CASSQVLAGDKNIQYF. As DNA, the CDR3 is TGCGCCAGCAGCCAAGTACTAGCGGGGGACAAAAACATTCAGTACTTC.

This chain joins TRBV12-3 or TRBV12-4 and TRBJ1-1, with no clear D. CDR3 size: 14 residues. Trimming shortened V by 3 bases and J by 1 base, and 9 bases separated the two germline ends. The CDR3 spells CASSFVTANTEAFF. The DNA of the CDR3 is TGTGCCAGCAGTTTCGTAACGGCGAACACTGAAGCTTTCTTT.

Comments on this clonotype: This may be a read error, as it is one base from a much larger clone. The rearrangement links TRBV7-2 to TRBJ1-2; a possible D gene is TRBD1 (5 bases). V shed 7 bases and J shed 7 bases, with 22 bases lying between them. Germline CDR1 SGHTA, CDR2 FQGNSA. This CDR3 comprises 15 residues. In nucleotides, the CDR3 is TGTGCCAGCATCCCCACGCCCGAGGGGCCTGGTGGCTACACCTTC. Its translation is CASIPTPEGPGGYTF.

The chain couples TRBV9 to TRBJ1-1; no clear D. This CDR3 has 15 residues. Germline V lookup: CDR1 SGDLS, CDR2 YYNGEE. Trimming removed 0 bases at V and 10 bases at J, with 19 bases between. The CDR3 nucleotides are TGTGCCAGCAGCGTAGGATCTTCCTCCGGATCTTCAGCTTTCTTT. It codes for CASSVGSSSGSSAFF.

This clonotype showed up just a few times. The CDR3 nucleotides read TGTGCCAGCAGTTACTCGACACCGGGCTACGAGCAGTACTTC. Its translation is CASSYSTPGYEQYF. The gene calls are TRBV6-5 and TRBJ2-7; D is uncertain. In germline, CDR1 is MNHEY, CDR2 SVGAGI. This CDR3 region has 14 residues. Deletions cut 0 bases from V and 3 bases from J, with 9 bases between.

The chain's CDR3 is CASSQGRAQGGRETQYF. The CDR3 DNA is TGTGCCAGCAGCCAAGGTAGAGCCCAGGGCGGGAGAGAGACCCAGTACTTC. The chain joins TRBV3-1 to TRBJ2-5; 7 bases match TRBD2. V trimming: 1 base; J trimming: 4 bases; junction bases outside the gene matches: 12. This CDR3 has 17 amino acids. CDR1 is LGHDT, CDR2 YNNKEL, per germline (reference sequence).

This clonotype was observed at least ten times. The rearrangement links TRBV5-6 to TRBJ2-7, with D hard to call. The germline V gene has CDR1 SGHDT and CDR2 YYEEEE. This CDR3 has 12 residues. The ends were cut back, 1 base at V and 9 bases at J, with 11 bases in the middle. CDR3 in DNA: TGTGCCAGCAGCTTGCGGCACACCGGGCAGTACGTC. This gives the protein CASSLRHTGQYV.

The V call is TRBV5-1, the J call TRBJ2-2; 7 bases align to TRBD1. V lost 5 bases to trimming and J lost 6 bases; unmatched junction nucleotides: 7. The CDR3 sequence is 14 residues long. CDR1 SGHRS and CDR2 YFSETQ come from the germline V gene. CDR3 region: CASRIRGIAGELFF. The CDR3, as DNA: TGCGCCAGCAGGATCAGGGGGATCGCCGGGGAGCTGTTTTTT.

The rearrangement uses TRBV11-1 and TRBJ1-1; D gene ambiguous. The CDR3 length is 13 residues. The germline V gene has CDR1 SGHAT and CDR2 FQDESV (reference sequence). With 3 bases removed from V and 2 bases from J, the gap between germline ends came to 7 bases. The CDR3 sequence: CASSLRINTEAFF. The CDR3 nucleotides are TGTGCCAGCAGCTTGCGCATCAACACTGAAGCTTTCTTT.

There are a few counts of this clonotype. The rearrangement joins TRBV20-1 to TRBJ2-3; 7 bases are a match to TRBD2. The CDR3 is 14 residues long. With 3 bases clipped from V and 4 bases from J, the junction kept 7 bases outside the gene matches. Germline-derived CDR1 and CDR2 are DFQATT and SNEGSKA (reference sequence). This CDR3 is CSARGGLRADTQYF. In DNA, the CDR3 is TGCAGTGCTAGGGGGGGGTTAAGGGCAGATACGCAGTATTTT.

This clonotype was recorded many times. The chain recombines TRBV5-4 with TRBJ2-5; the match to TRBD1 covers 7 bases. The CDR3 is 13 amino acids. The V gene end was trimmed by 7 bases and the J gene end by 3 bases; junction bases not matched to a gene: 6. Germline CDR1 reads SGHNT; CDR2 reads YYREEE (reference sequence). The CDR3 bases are TGTGCCAGCGCCCCCGGGACAGAAGAGACCCAGTACTTC. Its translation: CASAPGTEETQYF.

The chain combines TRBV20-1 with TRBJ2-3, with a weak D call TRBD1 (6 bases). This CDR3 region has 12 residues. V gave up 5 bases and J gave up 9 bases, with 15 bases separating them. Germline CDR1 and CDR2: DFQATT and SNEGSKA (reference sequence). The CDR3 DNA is TGCAGTGCTTTACAGGGTATCGAAACGCAGTATTTT. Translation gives CSALQGIETQYF.

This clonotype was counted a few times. CDR3 loop: CASSLGGQGMNTEAFF. The CDR3 region has the DNA TGCGCCAGCAGCTTGGGGGGACAGGGAATGAACACTGAAGCTTTCTTT. The V gene is TRBV5-1, the J gene TRBJ1-1; 9 nucleotides agree with TRBD1. The V and J ends lost 0 bases and 0 bases, in that order; junction bases with no gene match: 3. CDR1 and CDR2 (germline): SGHRS, YFSETQ. The CDR3 sequence is 16 residues long.

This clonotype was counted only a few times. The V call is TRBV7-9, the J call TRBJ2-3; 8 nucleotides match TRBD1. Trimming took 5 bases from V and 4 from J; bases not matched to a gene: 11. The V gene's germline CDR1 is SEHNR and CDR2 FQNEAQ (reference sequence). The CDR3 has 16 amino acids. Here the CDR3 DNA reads TGTGCCAGCAGCCTCCTGGGGCAGGGGGCCGCAGATACGCAGTATTTT. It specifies CASSLLGQGAADTQYF.

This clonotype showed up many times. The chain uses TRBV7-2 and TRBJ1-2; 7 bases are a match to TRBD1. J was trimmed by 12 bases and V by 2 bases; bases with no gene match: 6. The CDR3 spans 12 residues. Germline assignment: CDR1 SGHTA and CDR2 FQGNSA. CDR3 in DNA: TGTGCCAGCAGCTTAATGGACAGGTTCAACACCTTC. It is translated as CASSLMDRFNTF.

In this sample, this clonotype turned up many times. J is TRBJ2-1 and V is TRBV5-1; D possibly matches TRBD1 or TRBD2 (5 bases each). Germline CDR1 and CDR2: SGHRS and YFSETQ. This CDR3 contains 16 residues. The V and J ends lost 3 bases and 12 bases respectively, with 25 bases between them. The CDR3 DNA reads TGCGCCAGCAGCTCCACGGGCCTCCCCGGGGCGGTAGGGCAGTTCTTC. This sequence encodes CASSSTGLPGAVGQFF.

The CDR3, as DNA: TGTGCCAGCAGTGGAACGACCAGGGTGGGCGACGAAAAACTGTTTTTT. Translated: CASSGTTRVGDEKLFF. The V gene is TRBV6-1, the J gene TRBJ1-4, with D maybe TRBD1 (5 bases). Trimming took off 4 bases at V and 8 bases at J, with 20 bases between the two ends. This CDR3 spans 16 amino acids. Germline CDR1 and CDR2: MNHNS and SASEGT.

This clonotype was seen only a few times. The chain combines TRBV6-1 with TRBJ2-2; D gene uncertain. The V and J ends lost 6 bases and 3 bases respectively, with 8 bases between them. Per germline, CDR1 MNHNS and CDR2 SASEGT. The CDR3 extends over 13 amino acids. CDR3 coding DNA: TGTGCCAGCAGGCCTAAGCACACCGGGGAGCTGTTTTTT. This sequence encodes CASRPKHTGELFF.

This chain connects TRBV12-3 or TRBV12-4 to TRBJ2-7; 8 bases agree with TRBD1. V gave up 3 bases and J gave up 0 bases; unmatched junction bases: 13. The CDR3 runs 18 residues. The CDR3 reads CASSFRSYLGQDSYEQYF. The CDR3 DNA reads TGTGCCAGCAGTTTCCGATCGTATTTGGGACAGGACTCCTACGAGCAGTACTTC.